The 2 T cell receptor beta chains listed next were all sequenced from one sample in a study of T cells in localized non-small cell lung cancer. Generated by immunoSEQ multiplex PCR, the TCRdb table keeps only in-frame clones and is missing some. Altogether about 30,000 clones are present, around 90% being singletons, with the ten largest covering under 6%. The material sequenced was PBMCs, taken before any cancer treatment. The source is a man aged 40 to 70 with stage II lung adenocarcinoma.

The V call is TRBV7-9, the J call TRBJ2-7; 9 bases match TRBD1. V was clipped by 4 bases and J by 12 bases; unmatched bases: 10. Per germline, CDR1 SEHNR and CDR2 FQNEAQ (reference sequence). The CDR3 consists of 13 residues. CDR3 bases: TGTGCCAGCAGCTCACAGGGGGCGAGGGATCCGTACTTC. Its translation is CASSSQGARDPYF.

This chain joins TRBV5-1 and TRBJ1-1; D call uncertain. V was cut by 0 bases and J by 4 bases, with 10 bases left in between. The CDR3 has 14 amino acids. CDR1 and CDR2 (germline): SGHRS, YFSETQ. The CDR3 sequence is CASSLVPESTEAFF. The CDR3 DNA follows: TGCGCCAGCAGCTTGGTCCCCGAGAGCACTGAAGCTTTCTTT.